This passage covers 28 T cell receptor beta chains from one sample sequenced in a study of T cell repertoires in cytomegalovirus infection. TCRdb called the reads again in MiXCR, with one record for every CDR3 protein. The sample includes roughly 720,000 distinct CDR3 sequences, about 40% of them seen just once. What was sequenced was PBMCs. These receptor sequences come from a human donor in good health (CMV status not recorded). Some clones in this sample may be carry-over from other donors' samples.

The rearrangement links TRBV4-1 to TRBJ2-3, with 9 nucleotides matching TRBD1. The CDR3 contains 16 residues. Germline CDR1 and CDR2: MGHRA and YSYEKL. The CDR3 DNA follows: TGCTCAAGCAGCCAAGTTCCAGGACAGGGGCCAGATACGCAGTATTTT. Protein sequence: CSSSQVPGQGPDTQYF.

This clonotype was seen ten or more times. The chain couples TRBV7-8 to TRBJ1-1, with D possibly matching TRBD1 (6 bases). CDR3 length equals 14 residues. V dropped 5 bases and J dropped 5 bases, with 15 bases sitting between them. Germline CDR1 and CDR2: SGHVS and FQNEAQ. CDR3 sequence reads: CASSLWGAGTEAFF. DNA of the CDR3: TGTGCCAGCAGCCTCTGGGGGGCAGGGACTGAAGCTTTCTTT.

The rearrangement links TRBV11-3 to TRBJ2-7, with D perhaps matching TRBD1 or TRBD2 (5 bases each). V was shortened by 3 bases and J by 4 bases, with 16 bases between the two germline ends. The CDR3 runs to 15 residues. CDR1 SGHNT and CDR2 YENEEA come from the germline V gene. CDR3 nucleotides: TGTGCCAGCAGCTTGGGGCAGGGACCCGTATACGAGCAGTACTTC. Protein sequence: CASSLGQGPVYEQYF.

The rearrangement joins TRBV5-1 to TRBJ2-1; 7 bases align to TRBD2. The V segment lost 3 bases and the J segment 2 bases; nucleotides outside the gene matches: 5. CDR3 length: 15 amino acids. Germline V gives CDR1 SGHRS, CDR2 YFSETQ. The CDR3, as DNA: TGCGCCAGCAGCTGGGCTAGCGGAACCTACAATGAGCAGTTCTTC. This sequence encodes CASSWASGTYNEQFF.

V and J are TRBV28 and TRBJ1-2; D is undetermined. This CDR3 comprises 13 residues. V lost 1 base, J lost 4 bases, and 7 bases lay in between. Germline-derived CDR1 and CDR2 are MDHEN and SYDVKM. The CDR3 bases are TGTGCCAGCAGTTTATTTTCCGTCTATGGCTACACCTTC. Its translation is CASSLFSVYGYTF.

This chain connects TRBV30 to TRBJ2-1; D remains ambiguous. V was cut by 1 base and J by 0 bases, with 13 bases left in between. The CDR3 sequence is 16 residues long. The germline V gene has CDR1 GTSNPN and CDR2 SVGIG (reference sequence). The CDR3: CAWSDYSHSSYNEQFF. CDR3 DNA sequence: TGTGCCTGGAGTGATTATTCCCATAGCTCCTACAATGAGCAGTTCTTC.

The chain is built from TRBV24-1 and TRBJ2-1; no clear D. Trimming removed 4 bases from V and 6 bases from J, with 3 bases in between. The CDR3 has 11 residues. Germline CDR1 KGHDR, CDR2 SFDVKD. The CDR3 protein is CATSDLNEQFF. In nucleotides, the CDR3 is TGTGCCACCAGTGACCTCAATGAGCAGTTCTTC.

The sample holds one count of this clonotype. This chain uses TRBV6-6 with TRBJ2-7, with 11 positions matching TRBD2. J gave up 5 bases and V 10 bases, and 10 bases lay outside the gene matches. Germline CDR1 reads MNHNY; CDR2 reads SVGAGI (reference sequence). The CDR3 runs to 14 residues. CDR3 bases: TGTGCCACCTCACTAGCGGGAGTTACCCACGAGCAGTACTTC. This sequence encodes CATSLAGVTHEQYF.

This clonotype occurred a few times. This chain joins TRBV27 and TRBJ1-1; D not resolved. The CDR3 totals 17 residues. Germline loops: CDR1 MNHEY, CDR2 SMNVEV (reference sequence). With 5 bases removed from V and 0 bases from J, the gap between germline ends came to 19 bases. The CDR3 sequence: CASSNPSSDGMNTEAFF. The CDR3 DNA follows: TGTGCCAGCAGTAACCCAAGCAGCGACGGAATGAACACTGAAGCTTTCTTT.

The rearrangement uses TRBV28 and TRBJ2-4, with D unresolved. CDR1 and CDR2 from the germline V gene are MDHEN and SYDVKM. The CDR3 length is 15 residues. Trimming left V 2 bases short and J 0 bases short, with 8 bases between. The CDR3 coding sequence is TGTGCCAGCAGTTTAGCCGAGATAGCCAAAAACATTCAGTACTTC. Translating it yields CASSLAEIAKNIQYF.

The chain uses TRBV2 and TRBJ2-5, with a possible D match to TRBD2 (6 bases). Germline values: CDR1 SNHLY, CDR2 FYNNEI. CDR3 length: 16 amino acids. Trimming stripped 7 bases from V and 9 bases from J, with 27 bases between. The CDR3 coding sequence is TGTGCCAGCATCCCAGCCCCGGGGCAGCCGGCGGGGTCCCAGTACTTC. Amino acids: CASIPAPGQPAGSQYF.

This clonotype turned up a few times. The rearrangement links TRBV12-3 or TRBV12-4 to TRBJ2-3, with 9 bases identical to TRBD2. This CDR3 spans 20 amino acids. With 8 bases clipped from V and 2 bases from J, the junction kept 23 bases outside the gene matches. The CDR3, as DNA: TGTGCCAGCGGGGGGGGGGTGGCGGGGGGGGCTCTGAGATACACAGATACGCAGTATTTT. It codes for CASGGGVAGGALRYTDTQYF.

Only a few counts were recorded for this clonotype. The chain combines TRBV2 with TRBJ1-5; 9 positions match TRBD1. V lost 7 bases to trimming and J lost 2 bases; unmatched junction nucleotides: 9. This CDR3 is 16 amino acids long. Germline-derived CDR1 and CDR2 are SNHLY and FYNNEI. The CDR3, as DNA: TGTGCCAGCAAAGGACAGGGGAGTAGTGGCAATCAGCCCCAGCATTTT. Encoded protein: CASKGQGSSGNQPQHF.

CDR3 protein: CASSKPPDEQFF. The CDR3 DNA is TGTGCCAGCAGTAAACCCCCGGATGAGCAGTTCTTC. J is TRBJ2-1 and V is TRBV12-3 or TRBV12-4, with D hard to call. Trimming cost V 5 bases and J 8 bases, with 10 bases left between them. The CDR3 extends over 12 amino acids.

On this clonotype itself: Being one base from a much bigger clone, this may be a read error. The chain carries TRBV28 and TRBJ2-7, with D possibly being TRBD1 (7 bases). The CDR3 spans 13 residues. The ends were cut back, 6 bases at V and 3 bases at J, with 12 bases in the middle. Germline lookup yields CDR1 MDHEN and CDR2 SYDVKM. CDR3 loop: CASRGQGGYEQYF. The CDR3 DNA is TGTGCCAGCAGAGGCCAGGGGGGCTACGAGCAGTACTTC.

This clonotype was counted at least ten times. V and J are TRBV7-2 and TRBJ1-5; 7 bases map to TRBD1. This CDR3 spans 15 amino acids. Germline assignment: CDR1 SGHTA and CDR2 FQGNSA. V gave up 2 bases and J gave up 4 bases; unmatched junction bases: 5. The CDR3 nucleotides are TGTGCCAGCAGCTTAATGCAGGGGGGAAATCAGCCCCAGCATTTT. As protein: CASSLMQGGNQPQHF.

There are a few counts of this clonotype. This chain links TRBV27 with TRBJ2-7, with a possible D match to TRBD2 (6 bases). V lost 8 bases, J lost 0 bases, and 14 bases lay in between. The CDR3 is made up of 14 amino acids. Germline loops: CDR1 MNHEY, CDR2 SMNVEV (reference sequence). CDR3 nucleotide sequence: TGTGCCAGCTCTAAGGGGACTTCCTCCTACGAGCAGTACTTC. Translation: CASSKGTSSYEQYF.

This clonotype was counted many times. The V and J genes are TRBV7-8 and TRBJ1-6; D gene ambiguous. V was trimmed by 5 bases and J by 5 bases, leaving 10 bases between them. Looked up from germline, CDR1 is SGHVS and CDR2 is FQNEAQ. This CDR3 is 14 amino acids long. CDR3 coding DNA: TGTGCCAGCAGCCCGGGGAGGGATAATTCACCCCTCCACTTT. It is translated as CASSPGRDNSPLHF.

This clonotype was seen more than once but under ten times. This sequence joins TRBV10-3 and TRBJ2-1, with 7 bases lining up with TRBD1. The germline CDR1 and CDR2 sequences are ENHRY and SYGVKD. This CDR3 is built from 15 residues. With V trimmed by 2 bases and J by 5 bases, 6 bases remained unmatched. The CDR3 bases are TGTGCCATCAGTGAGAAAGGGACAGTTCACAATGAGCAGTTCTTC. It encodes CAISEKGTVHNEQFF.

This clonotype showed up just a few times. J is TRBJ2-7 and V is TRBV5-6, with no clear D. The V end lost 0 bases, the J end lost 6 bases, and 7 bases lay between the germline ends. From germline, CDR1 is SGHDT and CDR2 YYEEEE. This CDR3 contains 12 residues. CDR3 region: CASSLANGEQYF. The CDR3 nucleotides are TGTGCCAGCAGCTTGGCCAACGGCGAGCAGTACTTC.

V is TRBV29-1 and J is TRBJ2-7; 9 bases agree with TRBD1. This CDR3 contains 14 residues. Trimming removed 4 bases from V and 2 bases from J; junction bases left unmatched: 6. Germline CDR1 and CDR2: SQVTM and ANQGSEA. In nucleotides, the CDR3 is TGCAGCGTTGCCGGGACAGGGATTGCCTACGAGCAGTACTTC. It specifies CSVAGTGIAYEQYF.

This clonotype was detected many times. The chain combines TRBV7-2 with TRBJ1-1; the D is unclear. CDR1 is SGHTA and CDR2 is FQGNSA in the germline V gene. This CDR3 has 13 amino acids. With 5 bases removed from V and 4 bases from J, the gap between germline ends came to 11 bases. This CDR3 is CASSPLFATEAFF. In DNA, the CDR3 is TGTGCCAGCAGCCCCCTGTTTGCCACTGAAGCTTTCTTT.

The chain employs TRBV12-5 and TRBJ2-3; 7 bases are a match to TRBD1. The CDR3 length is 17 residues. Germline assignment: CDR1 LGHNT and CDR2 FRNRAP. J was trimmed by 0 bases and V by 4 bases; bases with no gene match: 10. DNA for the CDR3: TGTGCTAGTGGTTCCACCGGGACAGCCTCTAGCACAGATACGCAGTATTTT. This codes for CASGSTGTASSTDTQYF.

In this sample, this clonotype turned up many times. The chain links TRBV7-9 to TRBJ2-7; 10 nucleotides match TRBD1. J lost 5 bases, V lost 4 bases, and 11 bases had no gene match. The CDR3 is 16 residues long. Germline V gene sequence: CDR1 SEHNR, CDR2 FQNEAQ (reference sequence). As DNA, the CDR3 is TGTGCCAGCAGCTCTAGCCCGGGACAGGGGTACCACGAGCAGTACTTC. It specifies CASSSSPGQGYHEQYF.

The V call is TRBV12-3 or TRBV12-4, the J call TRBJ1-1; the match to TRBD1 covers 8 bases. V dropped 3 bases and J dropped 6; count of bases not matched to a gene: 6. This CDR3 region has 14 residues. The CDR3 here is CASSLTGARPEAFF. DNA for the CDR3: TGTGCCAGCAGTTTGACAGGGGCCCGTCCTGAAGCTTTCTTT.

This chain connects TRBV12-5 to TRBJ2-1; possibly TRBD1 for D (6 bases). V dropped 2 bases and J dropped 9 bases, with 26 bases sitting between them. CDR3 length equals 18 residues. Looked up from germline, CDR1 is LGHNT and CDR2 is FRNRAP. The CDR3 coding sequence is TGTGCTAGTGGTTTGATTATGTCCGGGACATGGGCTTTTGCTGAGCAGTTCTTC. It is translated as CASGLIMSGTWAFAEQFF.

The V call is TRBV6-5, the J call TRBJ1-6, with D hard to call. V was pared by 2 bases and J by 11 bases, with 10 bases between. The CDR3 sequence is 13 residues long. Germline V gives CDR1 MNHEY, CDR2 SVGAGI. In DNA, the CDR3 is TGTGCCAGCAGTTACACTCAAAACGCACCCCTCCACTTT. As protein: CASSYTQNAPLHF.

V is TRBV11-2 and J is TRBJ2-5, with D perhaps given as TRBD1 or TRBD2 (5 bases each). The CDR3 is 17 residues long. With 5 bases removed from V and 4 bases from J, the gap between germline ends came to 23 bases. CDR1 and CDR2 from the germline V gene are SGHAT and FQNNGV. DNA of the CDR3: TGTGCCAGCAGCGCAAACTCCGGGACCCTATACTTAGAGACCCAGTACTTC. This translates into CASSANSGTLYLETQYF.